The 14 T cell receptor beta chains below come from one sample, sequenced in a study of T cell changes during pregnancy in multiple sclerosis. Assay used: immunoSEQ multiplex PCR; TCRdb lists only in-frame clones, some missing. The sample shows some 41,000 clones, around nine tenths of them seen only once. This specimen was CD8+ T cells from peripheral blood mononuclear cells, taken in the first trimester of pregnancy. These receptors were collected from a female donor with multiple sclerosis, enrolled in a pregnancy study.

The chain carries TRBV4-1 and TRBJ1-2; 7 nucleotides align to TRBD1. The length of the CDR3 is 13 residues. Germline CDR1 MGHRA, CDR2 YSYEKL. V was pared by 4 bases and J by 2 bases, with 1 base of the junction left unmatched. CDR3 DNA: TGCGCCAGCAGCCTAGGGGGCAACTATGGCTACACCTTC. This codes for CASSLGGNYGYTF.

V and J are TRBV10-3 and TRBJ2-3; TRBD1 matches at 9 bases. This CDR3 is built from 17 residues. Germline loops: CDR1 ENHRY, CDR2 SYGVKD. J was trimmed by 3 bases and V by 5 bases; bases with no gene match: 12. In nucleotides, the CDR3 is TGTGCCATCAGTATTTCCCCCGGGACAGGGATAACAGATACGCAGTATTTT. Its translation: CAISISPGTGITDTQYF.

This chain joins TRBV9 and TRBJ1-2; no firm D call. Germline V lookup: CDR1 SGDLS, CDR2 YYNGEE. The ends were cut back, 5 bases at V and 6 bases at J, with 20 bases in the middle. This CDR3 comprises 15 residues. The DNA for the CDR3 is TGTGCCAGCAGTAGTGACGACAATTTGGGAGATGGCTACACCTTC. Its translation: CASSSDDNLGDGYTF.

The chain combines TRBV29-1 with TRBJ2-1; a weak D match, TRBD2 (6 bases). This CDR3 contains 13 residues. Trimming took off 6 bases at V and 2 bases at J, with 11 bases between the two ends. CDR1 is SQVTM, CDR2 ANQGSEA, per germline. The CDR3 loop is CSVLGGAYNEQFF. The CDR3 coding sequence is TGCAGCGTCCTCGGGGGAGCCTACAATGAGCAGTTCTTC.

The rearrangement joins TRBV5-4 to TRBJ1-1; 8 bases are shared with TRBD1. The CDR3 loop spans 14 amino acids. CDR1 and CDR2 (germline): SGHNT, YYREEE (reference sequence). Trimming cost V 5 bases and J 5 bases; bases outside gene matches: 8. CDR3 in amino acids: CASSPRQGWTEAFF. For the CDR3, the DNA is TGTGCCAGCAGTCCGAGACAGGGGTGGACTGAAGCTTTCTTT.

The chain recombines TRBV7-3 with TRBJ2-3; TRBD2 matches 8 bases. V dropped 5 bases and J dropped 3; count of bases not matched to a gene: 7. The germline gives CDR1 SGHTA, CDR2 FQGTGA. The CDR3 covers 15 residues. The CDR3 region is CASSVTGGVTDTQYF. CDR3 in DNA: TGTGCCAGCAGCGTGACCGGGGGGGTAACAGATACGCAGTATTTT.

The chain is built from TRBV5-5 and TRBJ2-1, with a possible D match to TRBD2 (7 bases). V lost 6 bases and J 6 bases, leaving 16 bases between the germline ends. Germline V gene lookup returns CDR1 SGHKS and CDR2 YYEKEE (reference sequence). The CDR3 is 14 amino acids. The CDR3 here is CASKGGGHGNEQFF. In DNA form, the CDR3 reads TGTGCCAGCAAGGGGGGGGGTCATGGCAATGAGCAGTTCTTC.

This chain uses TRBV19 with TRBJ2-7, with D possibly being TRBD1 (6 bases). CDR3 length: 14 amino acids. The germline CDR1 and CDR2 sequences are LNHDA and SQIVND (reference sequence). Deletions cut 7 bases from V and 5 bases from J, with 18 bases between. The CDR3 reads CASTPGTKFNEQYF. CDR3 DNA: TGTGCCAGTACCCCCGGGACAAAGTTCAACGAGCAGTACTTC.

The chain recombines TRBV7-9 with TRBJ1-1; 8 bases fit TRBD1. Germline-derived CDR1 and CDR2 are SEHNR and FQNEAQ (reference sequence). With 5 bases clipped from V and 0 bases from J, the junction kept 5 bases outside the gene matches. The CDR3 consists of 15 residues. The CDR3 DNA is TGTGCCAGCAGCCGAGGACAGGGTGTGAACACTGAAGCTTTCTTT. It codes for CASSRGQGVNTEAFF.

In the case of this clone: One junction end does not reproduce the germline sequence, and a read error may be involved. This chain's CDR3 is CCTMETWDTEAFF. The CDR3 DNA follows: TGCTGTACCATGGAGACCTGGGACACTGAAGCTTTCTTT. The V gene is TRBV10-3, the J gene TRBJ1-1; no reliable D call. This CDR3 is built from 13 residues. Per the germline V gene, CDR1 is ENHRY and CDR2 is SYGVKD.

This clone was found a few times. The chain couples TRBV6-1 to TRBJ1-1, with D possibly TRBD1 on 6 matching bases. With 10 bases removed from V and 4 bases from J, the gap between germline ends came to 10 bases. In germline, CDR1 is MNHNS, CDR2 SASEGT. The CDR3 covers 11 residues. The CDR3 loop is CATRGGTEAFF. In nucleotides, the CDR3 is TGTGCCACCAGAGGGGGCACTGAAGCTTTCTTT.

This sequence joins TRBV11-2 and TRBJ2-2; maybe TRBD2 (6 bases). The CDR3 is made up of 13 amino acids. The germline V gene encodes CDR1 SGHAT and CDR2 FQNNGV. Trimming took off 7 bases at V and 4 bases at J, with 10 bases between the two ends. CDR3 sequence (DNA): TGTGCCAGCAACCGCGGGGTCACCGGGGAGCTGTTTTTT. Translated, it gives CASNRGVTGELFF. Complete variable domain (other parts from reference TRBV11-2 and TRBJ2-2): EAGVAQSPRYKIIEKRQSVAFWCNPISGHATLYWYQQILGQGPKLLIQFQNNGVVDDSQLPKDRFSAERLKGVDSTLKIQPAKLEDSAVYLCASNRGVTGELFFGEGSRLTVL.

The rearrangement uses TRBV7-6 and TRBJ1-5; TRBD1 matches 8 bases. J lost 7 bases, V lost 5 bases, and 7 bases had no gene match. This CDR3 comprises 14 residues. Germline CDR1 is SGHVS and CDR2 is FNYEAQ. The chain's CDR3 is CASSPDRGWQPQHF. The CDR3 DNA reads TGTGCCAGCAGCCCAGACAGGGGTTGGCAGCCCCAGCATTTT. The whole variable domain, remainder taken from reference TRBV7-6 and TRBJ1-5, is GAGVSQSPRYKVTKRGQDVALRCDPISGHVSLYWYRQALGQGPEFLTYFNYEAQQDKSGLPNDRFSAERPEGSISTLTIQRTEQRDSAMYRCASSPDRGWQPQHFGDGTRLSIL.

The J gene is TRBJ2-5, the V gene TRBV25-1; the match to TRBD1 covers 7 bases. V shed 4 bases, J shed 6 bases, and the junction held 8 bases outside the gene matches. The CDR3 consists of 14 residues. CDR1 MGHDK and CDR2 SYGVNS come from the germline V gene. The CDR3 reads CASSAEGQLQTQYF. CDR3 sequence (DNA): TGTGCCAGCAGTGCCGAGGGACAGTTGCAGACCCAGTACTTC.